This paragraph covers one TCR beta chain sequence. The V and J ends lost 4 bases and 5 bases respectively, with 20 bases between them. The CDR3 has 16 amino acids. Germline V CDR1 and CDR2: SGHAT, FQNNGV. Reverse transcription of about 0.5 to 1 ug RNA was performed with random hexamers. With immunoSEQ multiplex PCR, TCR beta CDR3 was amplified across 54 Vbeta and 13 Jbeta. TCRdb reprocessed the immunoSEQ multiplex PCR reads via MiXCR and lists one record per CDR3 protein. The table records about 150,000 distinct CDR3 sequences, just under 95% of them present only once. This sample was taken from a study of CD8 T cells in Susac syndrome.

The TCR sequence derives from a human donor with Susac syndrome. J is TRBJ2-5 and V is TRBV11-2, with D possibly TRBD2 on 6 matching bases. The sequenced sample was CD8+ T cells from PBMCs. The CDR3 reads CASSSLATPMGETQYF. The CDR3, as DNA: TGTGCCAGCAGCTCCCTAGCGACACCGATGGGGGAGACCCAGTACTTC.